This T cell receptor (beta chain) originates from a study of shared clonotypes between healthy human individuals. The overall study: In total, the donors were two women and a few men aged 18 to 49. Per donor, three plates held CD4 naive cells, three held CD4 memory, two held CD8 naive and one held CD8 memory.

Deep was the level at which the assay was run. Libraries were prepared by immunoSEQ multiplex PCR; TCRdb keeps only in-frame clonotypes and omits some of them. This table has about 670,000 clones, about three quarters appearing once. CDR3 length equals 13 residues. Trimming took off 2 bases at V and 7 bases at J, with 12 bases between the two ends. The germline CDR1 and CDR2 sequences are MDHEN and SYDVKM. Sequencing was done on a sample of memory CD4+ T cells sorted from blood. Indicated subset: CD45RA-negative fraction. This chain connects TRBV28 to TRBJ2-7; D call uncertain. This TCR came from a woman aged 30 to 39 in good health. The chain's CDR3 is CASSLGRIREQYF. DNA for the CDR3: TGTGCCAGCAGTTTAGGACGGATTAGGGAGCAGTACTTC.